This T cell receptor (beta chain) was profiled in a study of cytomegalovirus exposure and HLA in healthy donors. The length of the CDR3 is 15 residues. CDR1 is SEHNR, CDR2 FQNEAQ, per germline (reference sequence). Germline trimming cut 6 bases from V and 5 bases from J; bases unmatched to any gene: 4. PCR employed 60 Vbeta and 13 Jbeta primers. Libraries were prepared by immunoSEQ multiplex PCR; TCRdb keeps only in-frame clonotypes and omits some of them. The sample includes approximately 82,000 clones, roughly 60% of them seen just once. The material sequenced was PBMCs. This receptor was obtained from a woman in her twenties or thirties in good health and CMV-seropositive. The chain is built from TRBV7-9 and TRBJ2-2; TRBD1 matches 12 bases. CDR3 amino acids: CASSRGQGATGELFF. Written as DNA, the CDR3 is TGTGCCAGCAGTCGGGGACAGGGGGCAACCGGGGAGCTGTTTTTT.